Presented here are 20 T cell receptor beta chains from one specimen sequenced in a study of CD8+ T cells in alopecia areata. Treatment in this sample: oral pan-JAK inhibitor, 5-10 mg twice daily. Reverse transcription of extracted RNA yielded cDNA, which provided the sequencing template. TCRdb keeps only in-frame clones here, not all; method: immunoSEQ multiplex PCR. The sample has 130,000 or so clones, about 85% seen once. Specimen: CD8+ T cells sorted from blood, collected at week 4, from a patient treated with tofacitinib. The receptors shown here come from a human donor with alopecia areata.

To note about this clone: The sample contains more than one DNA sequence encoding this CDR3. The J gene is TRBJ2-5, the V gene TRBV7-9; D remains ambiguous. The CDR3 contains 13 residues. Germline CDR1 reads SEHNR; CDR2 reads FQNEAQ (reference sequence). The V end lost 1 base, the J end lost 2 bases, and 5 bases lay between the germline ends. CDR3 sequence reads: CASSLGSQETQYF. The CDR3 nucleotides read TGTGCCAGCAGCTTAGGGAGTCAAGAGACCCAGTACTTC.

DNA of the CDR3: TGCGCCAGCAGCCAGAGGGTATCCTACAATGAGCAGTTCTTC. Translation: CASSQRVSYNEQFF. The rearrangement links TRBV4-1 to TRBJ2-1; TRBD2 is a possible D gene (5 bases). The V and J ends lost 3 bases and 1 base respectively, with 7 bases between them. The length of the CDR3 is 14 residues. The V gene's germline CDR1 is MGHRA and CDR2 YSYEKL.

The CDR3 bases are TGCGCCACCGCCCCGGGGTACGGAGAAAACATTCAGTACTTC. Protein: CATAPGYGENIQYF. The rearrangement uses TRBV5-1 and TRBJ2-4, with D maybe TRBD2 (5 bases). The V gene's germline CDR1 is SGHRS and CDR2 YFSETQ. CDR3 length: 14 residues. V lost 9 bases and J 5 bases, leaving 18 bases between the germline ends. Looking up the rest from reference TRBV5-1 and TRBJ2-4 gives the full variable domain: KAGVTQTPRYLIKTRGQQVTLSCSPISGHRSVSWYQQTPGQGLQFLFEYFSETQRNKGNFPGRFSGRQFSNSRSEMNVSTLELGDSALYLCATAPGYGENIQYFGAGTRLSVL.

J is TRBJ2-7 and V is TRBV27; D gene unclear. The CDR3 contains 14 residues. Trimming shortened V by 1 base and J by 7 bases, and 14 bases separated the two germline ends. The germline V gene has CDR1 MNHEY and CDR2 SMNVEV (reference sequence). CDR3: CASSLYQTRSEQYF. CDR3 nucleotides: TGTGCCAGCAGTTTATACCAAACACGGTCTGAGCAGTACTTC.

V is TRBV29-1 and J is TRBJ2-3, with 7 bases aligning to TRBD1. Germline V gene sequence: CDR1 SQVTM, CDR2 ANQGSEA. The CDR3 has 14 amino acids. J gave up 0 bases and V 2 bases, and 2 bases lay outside the gene matches. The DNA for the CDR3 is TGCAGCGTTGAATCGGACAGGAGCACAGATACGCAGTATTTT. Translating it yields CSVESDRSTDTQYF.

This chain connects TRBV7-9 to TRBJ2-7; 7 nucleotides align to TRBD1. Per germline, CDR1 SEHNR and CDR2 FQNEAQ (reference sequence). The V and J ends lost 7 bases and 3 bases, in that order; junction bases with no gene match: 9. The CDR3 runs to 14 residues. DNA for the CDR3: TGTGCCAGCACCCAAGCGGCAGGGGGCTACGAGCAGTACTTC. Its translation is CASTQAAGGYEQYF.

CDR3 nucleotides: TGCGCCAGCAGCCAAGACGGCGATCAGCCCCAGCATTTT. This translates into CASSQDGDQPQHF. The V and J genes are TRBV4-1 and TRBJ1-5, with D uncertain. Germline V lookup: CDR1 MGHRA, CDR2 YSYEKL. V dropped 0 bases and J dropped 5 bases, with 5 bases sitting between them. The CDR3 extends over 13 amino acids.

This clone was observed a single time. V gene TRBV12-5 combines with J gene TRBJ1-2; 7 positions match TRBD1. In germline, CDR1 is LGHNT, CDR2 FRNRAP. The junction had 12 bases not matched to a gene; V was cut back by 1 base and J by 4 bases. CDR3 length equals 17 residues. CDR3 protein: CASGLEATGIGSYGYTF. In DNA, the CDR3 is TGTGCTAGTGGTTTGGAAGCGACAGGGATTGGCTCCTATGGCTACACCTTC. The full variable domain, in which reference TRBV12-5 and TRBJ1-2 provide the parts outside the CDR3, is DARVTQTPRHKVTEMGQEVTMRCQPILGHNTVFWYRQTMMQGLELLAYFRNRAPLDDSGMPKDRFSAEMPDATLATLKIQPSEPRDSAVYFCASGLEATGIGSYGYTFGSGTRLTVV.

This sequence joins TRBV9 and TRBJ2-1; D gene unclear. V shed 2 bases and J shed 8 bases, with 11 bases lying between them. The CDR3 sequence is 13 residues long. Germline-derived CDR1 and CDR2 are SGDLS and YYNGEE. CDR3 nucleotides: TGTGCCAGCAGCGTGTGGGCCGAGGATGAGCAGTTCTTC. It specifies CASSVWAEDEQFF.

This chain uses TRBV5-1 with TRBJ1-4; no firm D call. CDR1 and CDR2 from the germline V gene are SGHRS and YFSETQ. The ends were cut back, 8 bases at V and 0 bases at J, with 14 bases in the middle. This CDR3 comprises 15 residues. For the CDR3, the DNA is TGCGCCAGTGGCCTCAACAGCGCAACTAATGAAAAACTGTTTTTT. This encodes CASGLNSATNEKLFF. Full variable domain (rest looked up from reference TRBV5-1 and TRBJ1-4): KAGVTQTPRYLIKTRGQQVTLSCSPISGHRSVSWYQQTPGQGLQFLFEYFSETQRNKGNFPGRFSGRQFSNSRSEMNVSTLELGDSALYLCASGLNSATNEKLFFGSGTQLSVL.

This clone was seen a few times. The chain recombines TRBV7-9 with TRBJ2-5; D remains ambiguous. This CDR3 is 12 amino acids long. Germline CDR1 is SEHNR and CDR2 is FQNEAQ (reference sequence). V was clipped by 5 bases and J by 5 bases, with 9 bases between them. The CDR3 loop is CASSPQRETQYF. The CDR3 DNA reads as TGTGCCAGCAGCCCTCAGAGGGAGACCCAGTACTTC.

The chain has TRBV7-9 and TRBJ2-7; TRBD1 agrees at 10 bases. Germline V CDR1 and CDR2: SEHNR, FQNEAQ (reference sequence). The CDR3 is made up of 13 amino acids. Trimming removed 7 bases from V and 2 bases from J; junction bases left unmatched: 2. The CDR3 nucleotides are TGTGCCAGCACCGGACAGGGGGCCTACGAGCAGTACTTC. Residues: CASTGQGAYEQYF.

The chain has TRBV2 and TRBJ2-1, with D unclear. V dropped 7 bases and J dropped 8 bases, with 18 bases sitting between them. This CDR3 contains 14 residues. The germline V gene has CDR1 SNHLY and CDR2 FYNNEI. The DNA of the CDR3 is TGTGCCAGCACTGGGCCCCCCCGCCGCGATGAGCAGTTCTTC. As protein: CASTGPPRRDEQFF.

The gene calls are TRBV19 and TRBJ1-2; 8 nucleotides align to TRBD1. The CDR3 contains 13 residues. Germline CDR1 and CDR2: LNHDA and SQIVND (reference sequence). Losses at the gene ends were 9 bases for V and 4 bases for J; bases not matched to a gene: 7. Here the CDR3 DNA reads TGTGCCAGCTCCCCGGGACAGGCCTATGGCTACACCTTC. It codes for CASSPGQAYGYTF.

The chain recombines TRBV7-6 with TRBJ1-4; D is uncertain. Between the trimmed V and J ends, which lost 5 bases and 8 bases, there was a span of 18 bases. Germline V gene sequence: CDR1 SGHVS, CDR2 FNYEAQ. This CDR3 contains 15 residues. This chain's CDR3 is CASSTDPGEAEKLFF. The CDR3 coding sequence is TGTGCCAGCAGCACGGACCCCGGGGAGGCGGAAAAACTGTTTTTT.

This chain joins TRBV2 and TRBJ2-5; TRBD1 is a possible D gene (5 bases). Between the trimmed V and J ends, which lost 10 bases and 3 bases, there was a span of 12 bases. The CDR3 extends over 12 amino acids. Germline V gives CDR1 SNHLY, CDR2 FYNNEI. The CDR3 region has the DNA TGTGCCATCCAAGAGACAGAAGAGACCCAGTACTTC. Translating it yields CAIQETEETQYF.

J is TRBJ2-7 and V is TRBV7-2, with 7 bases matching TRBD1. Germline V gene data show CDR1 as SGHTA and CDR2 as FQGNSA. The CDR3 totals 14 residues. V was clipped by 4 bases and J by 0 bases; unmatched bases: 3. The CDR3 DNA reads TGTGCCAGCAGCTACGCAGGGGGCTCCTACGAGCAGTACTTC. This encodes CASSYAGGSYEQYF.

The chain has TRBV9 and TRBJ2-7; 8 bases agree with TRBD2. The J segment lost 3 bases and the V segment lost 3 bases, leaving 5 bases of the junction unmatched. The CDR3 length is 14 residues. Germline values: CDR1 SGDLS, CDR2 YYNGEE. CDR3 protein: CASSGSSGDYEQYF. CDR3 bases: TGTGCCAGCAGCGGAAGTAGCGGGGACTACGAGCAGTACTTC.

J is TRBJ2-2 and V is TRBV28; no clear D gene. This CDR3 is built from 12 residues. CDR1 MDHEN and CDR2 SYDVKM come from the germline V gene. V was cut by 6 bases and J by 5 bases, with 7 bases left in between. The CDR3 DNA reads TGTGCCAGCAGCTGGGTGACCGGGGAGCTGTTTTTT. Its translation is CASSWVTGELFF.

The chain combines TRBV5-6 with TRBJ2-3; 13 nucleotides line up with TRBD2. Germline V gene sequence: CDR1 SGHDT, CDR2 YYEEEE. The CDR3 loop spans 16 amino acids. V shed 0 bases, J shed 6 bases, and the junction held 4 bases outside the gene matches. CDR3 loop: CASSLGLAGGLDTQYF. The DNA of the CDR3 is TGTGCCAGCAGCTTGGGACTAGCGGGGGGTCTGGATACGCAGTATTTT.